The entry below describes one TCR beta chain. Its antigen remains unknown. The purity of all sorted populations exceeded 95%. Expressed TCRB transcripts were sequenced because the isolated RNA had all been reverse transcribed beforehand. TCRdb's table, derived via immunoSEQ multiplex PCR, lists solely in-frame clones and lacks some. The sample lists 300,000 to 450,000 clones; 10% to 15% were seen once. This sample was taken from a study of beta chain features in type 1 diabetes. Notes on the study in general: Among type 1 diabetes patients, VDJ junctions had fewer insertions and more deletions.

With 5 bases clipped from V and 8 bases from J, the junction kept 7 bases outside the gene matches. The CDR3 sequence is 14 residues long. Germline loops: CDR1 LGHNT, CDR2 FRNRAP. Sequencing was performed on naive CD4+ T cells from blood. The sequence was collected from a man younger than 30 in good health. The V and J genes are TRBV12-5 and TRBJ1-5; 9 nucleotides align to TRBD1. CDR3 protein: CASGTGTGRKPQHF. The CDR3 nucleotides are TGTGCTAGTGGTACCGGGACAGGGCGAAAGCCCCAGCATTTT.